This TCR beta chain was profiled in a study of patients and donors after allogeneic stem cell transplantation. TCRdb processed the RT-PCR reads anew with MiXCR; each CDR3 protein has one entry. The sample carries approximately 60,000 distinct CDR3 sequences, roughly 15% recorded once. This CDR3 is 16 amino acids long. The germline V gene encodes CDR1 MNHEY and CDR2 SVGAGI. Germline trimming cut 0 bases from V and 5 bases from J; bases unmatched to any gene: 7. The sample taken for sequencing was blood, either unsorted or a sorted T cell fraction (not recorded which). The sequence derives from a human donor who was either an allogeneic HSCT recipient or a stem cell or donor lymphocyte infusion donor (not recorded which). It is not recorded whose cells these are; they may come from a transplant donor. The rearrangement joins TRBV6-5 to TRBJ2-1; 7 bases match TRBD1. CDR3 nucleotide sequence: TGTGCCAGCAGTTACTCGACAGGGCCCCCGGACAATGAGCAGTTCTTC. This codes for CASSYSTGPPDNEQFF.